This section outlines one T cell receptor (beta chain) sequence together with its context. The antigen is undetermined. The source of the sample is a study of T-cell memory formation after mild COVID-19. For the study at large: Clusters of TCRs were largely donor specific. Findings of the study overall: Contracting clones from day 15 to 85 showed balanced CD4/CD8; later expanders favored CD4+. The study found contracting CD4+ clones mainly in CM and EM and contracting CD8+ clones in EMRA.

Employing constant-segment primers, 5'RACE generated TCR alpha and TCR beta cDNA libraries bearing sample barcodes and UMIs. TCRdb fed the 5' RACE reads into MiXCR, producing one record per CDR3 protein. The sample shows approximately 440,000 distinct CDR3 sequences, roughly 20% of them seen only once. The CDR3 covers 18 residues. Looked up from germline, CDR1 is SEHNR and CDR2 is FQNEAQ (reference sequence). Trimming at V came to 4 bases and at J to 0 bases, leaving 11 bases not matched to a gene. V usage is TRBV7-9 and J usage is TRBJ1-3; TRBD1 matches at 8 bases. Sequencing was done on a sample of PBMCs or a T cell subset sorted from them (not recorded which). The sequence derives from an adult woman who had mild COVID-19 (a few samples of this study predate the infection). Cell type and time point are not known. The CDR3 spells CASSYKRTGRLSGNTIYF. DNA of the CDR3: TGTGCCAGCAGCTACAAACGGACAGGGCGACTCTCTGGAAACACCATATATTTT.